This passage covers 13 T cell receptor beta chains from one sample sequenced in a study of blood T cell repertoires in COVID-19. The method was immunoSEQ multiplex PCR; TCRdb's version includes in-frame clones alone and lacks a portion of them. This table holds roughly 250,000 clones, about 86% found once. The specimen was peripheral blood. Every receptor here comes from a man aged 35 to 55 with active or convalescent COVID-19.

V and J are TRBV6-1 and TRBJ1-3, with 7 nucleotides matching TRBD1. Per germline, CDR1 MNHNS and CDR2 SASEGT. The CDR3 is 17 amino acids. Losses at the gene ends were 1 base for V and 0 bases for J; bases not matched to a gene: 6. CDR3 coding DNA: TGTGCCAGCAGTGAAGTGGGACAGCTAGTCTCTGGAAACACCATATATTTT. It is translated as CASSEVGQLVSGNTIYF.

This chain connects TRBV4-2 to TRBJ1-1; D may be TRBD1 (6 bases). CDR1 is LGHNA, CDR2 YNFKEQ, per germline. The CDR3 consists of 15 residues. V was pared by 5 bases and J by 4 bases, with 17 bases between. CDR3 sequence: CASSRNRDWITEAFF. The CDR3 DNA sequence: TGTGCCAGCAGCAGGAACAGGGATTGGATCACTGAAGCTTTCTTT.

The rearrangement links TRBV18 to TRBJ1-2; TRBD1 agrees at 8 bases. Germline V lookup: CDR1 KGHSH, CDR2 LQKENI. CDR3 size: 21 residues. The junction had 26 bases not matched to a gene; V was cut back by 4 bases and J by 4 bases. CDR3 amino acids: CASSRPGGTDGQGSGSYGYTF. The CDR3 bases are TGTGCCAGCTCACGACCGGGGGGGACCGACGGACAGGGCTCGGGTTCCTATGGCTACACCTTC. The full variable domain, rest sourced from reference TRBV18 and TRBJ1-2, is NAGVMQNPRHLVRRRGQEARLRCSPMKGHSHVYWYRQLPEEGLKFMVYLQKENIIDESGMPKERFSAEFPKEGPSILRIQQVVRGDSAAYFCASSRPGGTDGQGSGSYGYTFGSGTRLTVV.

The chain employs TRBV6-4 and TRBJ1-6; 7 positions match TRBD1. The germline CDR1 and CDR2 sequences are MRHNA and SNTAGT. J lost 7 bases, V lost 4 bases, and 7 bases had no gene match. The CDR3 has 15 residues. The CDR3 sequence: CASSGTGTVNSPLHF. The CDR3 bases are TGTGCCAGCAGTGGGACCGGGACAGTCAATTCACCCCTCCACTTT.

The chain combines TRBV11-2 with TRBJ2-2; 8 bases are shared with TRBD2. Germline V gives CDR1 SGHAT, CDR2 FQNNGV. The CDR3 runs 16 residues. Unmatched junction bases numbered 4, after V lost 1 base and J lost 3 bases. In DNA, the CDR3 is TGTGCCAGCAGCTTAGCAACTAGCGGATACACCGGGGAGCTGTTTTTT. Amino acids: CASSLATSGYTGELFF.

This chain joins TRBV4-1 and TRBJ1-5, with D hard to call. The germline V and J ends were trimmed by 0 bases and 5 bases, with 14 bases remaining between them. Germline V lookup: CDR1 MGHRA, CDR2 YSYEKL. The CDR3 loop spans 16 amino acids. For the CDR3, the DNA is TGCGCCAGCAGCCAAGACTCGTTAGGCGGCTATCAGCCCCAGCATTTT. Its translation: CASSQDSLGGYQPQHF.

This clone came up a few times. The CDR3, as DNA: TGTGCCAGCAGCCAAGAGGTGGCTAGCGGGAGGAACGAGCAGTACTTC. It codes for CASSQEVASGRNEQYF. This chain links TRBV3-1 (or the pseudogene TRBV3-2) with TRBJ2-7; 11 bases line up with TRBD2. V shed 0 bases and J 5 bases; nucleotides not matched to a gene: 6. Germline loops: CDR1 LGHDT, CDR2 YNNKEL (reference sequence). The CDR3 is made up of 16 amino acids.

This clone was observed a handful of times. The chain joins TRBV24-1 to TRBJ1-2; 7 bases fit TRBD1. With 3 bases clipped from V and 8 bases from J, the junction kept 11 bases outside the gene matches. The CDR3 loop spans 15 amino acids. Germline CDR1 reads KGHDR; CDR2 reads SFDVKD. CDR3 sequence (DNA): TGTGCCACCAGTGATCCAACAAAGACAGGGTTCGGCTACACCTTC. This codes for CATSDPTKTGFGYTF.

The chain uses TRBV9 and TRBJ2-1; 10 nucleotides match TRBD2. The germline V gene encodes CDR1 SGDLS and CDR2 YYNGEE. Unmatched junction bases numbered 6, after V lost 0 bases and J lost 3 bases. The CDR3 covers 17 residues. CDR3 sequence reads: CASSVEPQRGGYNEQFF. The DNA of the CDR3 is TGTGCCAGCAGCGTAGAGCCCCAGCGGGGGGGCTACAATGAGCAGTTCTTC.

The chain links TRBV27 to TRBJ1-6; D uncertain. The length of the CDR3 is 11 residues. The ends were cut back, 4 bases at V and 7 bases at J, with 2 bases in the middle. The germline V gene has CDR1 MNHEY and CDR2 SMNVEV (reference sequence). The CDR3, as DNA: TGTGCCAGCAGTTCGAATTCACCCCTCCACTTT. Residues: CASSSNSPLHF.

Note on this clone: The sample has other DNA sequences that encode this CDR3 too. CDR3 amino acids: CASSHGLDTDTQYF. The CDR3 coding sequence is TGTGCCAGCAGCCACGGACTAGACACAGATACGCAGTATTTT. The chain links TRBV6-5 to TRBJ2-3; the match to TRBD2 covers 7 bases. J was trimmed by 2 bases and V by 6 bases; bases with no gene match: 5. Per the germline V gene, CDR1 is MNHEY and CDR2 is SVGAGI. This CDR3 has 14 residues.

The rearrangement joins TRBV7-6 to TRBJ2-7; 9 bases fit TRBD2. CDR3 length: 15 residues. From germline, CDR1 is SGHVS and CDR2 FNYEAQ. Trimming cost V 5 bases and J 4 bases; bases outside gene matches: 9. Here the CDR3 reads CASSVALAGSYEQYF. Written as DNA, the CDR3 is TGTGCCAGCAGCGTGGCGCTAGCGGGATCGTACGAGCAGTACTTC.

The chain uses TRBV18 and TRBJ2-5; the match to TRBD1 covers 7 bases. J gave up 1 base and V 3 bases, and 2 bases lay outside the gene matches. Germline V gene lookup returns CDR1 KGHSH and CDR2 LQKENI. The CDR3 spans 14 residues. The CDR3 is CASSPGTVQETQYF. For the CDR3, the DNA is TGTGCCAGCTCACCCGGGACAGTCCAAGAGACCCAGTACTTC.